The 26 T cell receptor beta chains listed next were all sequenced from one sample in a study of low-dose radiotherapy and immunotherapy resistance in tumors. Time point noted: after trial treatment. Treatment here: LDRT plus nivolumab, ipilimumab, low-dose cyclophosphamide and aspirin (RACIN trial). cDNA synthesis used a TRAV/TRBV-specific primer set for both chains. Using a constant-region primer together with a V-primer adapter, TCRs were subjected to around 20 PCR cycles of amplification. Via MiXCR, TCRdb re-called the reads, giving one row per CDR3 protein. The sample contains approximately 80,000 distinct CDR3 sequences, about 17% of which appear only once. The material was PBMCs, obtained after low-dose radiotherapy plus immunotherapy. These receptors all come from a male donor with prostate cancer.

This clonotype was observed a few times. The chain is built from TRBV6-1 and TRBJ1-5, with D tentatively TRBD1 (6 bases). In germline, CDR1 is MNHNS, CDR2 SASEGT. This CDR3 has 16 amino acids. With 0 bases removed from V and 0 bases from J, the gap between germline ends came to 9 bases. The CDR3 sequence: CASSEAGAYSNQPQHF. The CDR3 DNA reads TGTGCCAGCAGTGAAGCGGGGGCTTATAGCAATCAGCCCCAGCATTTT.

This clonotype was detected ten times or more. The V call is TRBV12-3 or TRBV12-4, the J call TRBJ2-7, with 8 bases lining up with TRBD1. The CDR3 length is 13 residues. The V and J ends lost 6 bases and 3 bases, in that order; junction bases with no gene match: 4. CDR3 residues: CASSPGGLYEQYF. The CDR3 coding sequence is TGTGCCAGCAGCCCAGGGGGCCTCTACGAGCAGTACTTC.

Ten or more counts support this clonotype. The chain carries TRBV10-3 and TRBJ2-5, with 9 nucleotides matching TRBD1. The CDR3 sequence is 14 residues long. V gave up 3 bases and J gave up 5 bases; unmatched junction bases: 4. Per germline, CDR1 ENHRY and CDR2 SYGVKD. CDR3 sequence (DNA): TGTGCCATCAGTGACGGACAGGGGATCGAGACCCAGTACTTC. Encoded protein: CAISDGQGIETQYF.

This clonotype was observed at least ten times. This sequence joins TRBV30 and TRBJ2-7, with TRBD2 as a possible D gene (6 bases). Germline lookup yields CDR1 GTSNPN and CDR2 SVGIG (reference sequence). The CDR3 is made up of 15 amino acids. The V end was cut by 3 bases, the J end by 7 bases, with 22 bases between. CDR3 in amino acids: CAWRMTGVGSGEQYF. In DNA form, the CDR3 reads TGTGCCTGGAGGATGACGGGAGTCGGTTCGGGAGAGCAGTACTTC.

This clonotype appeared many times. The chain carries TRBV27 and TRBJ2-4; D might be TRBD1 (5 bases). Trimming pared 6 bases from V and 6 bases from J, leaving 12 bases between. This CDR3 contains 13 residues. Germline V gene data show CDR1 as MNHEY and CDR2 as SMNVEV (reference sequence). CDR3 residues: CASSPRVLNIQYF. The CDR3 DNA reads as TGTGCCAGCAGCCCCAGGGTCCTAAACATTCAGTACTTC.

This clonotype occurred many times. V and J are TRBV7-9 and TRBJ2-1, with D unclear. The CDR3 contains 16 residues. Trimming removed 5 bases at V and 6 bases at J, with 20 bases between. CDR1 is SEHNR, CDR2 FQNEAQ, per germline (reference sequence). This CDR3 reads CASSPRSSHSSNEQFF. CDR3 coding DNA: TGTGCCAGCAGCCCGCGGTCGAGTCACTCGTCCAATGAGCAGTTCTTC. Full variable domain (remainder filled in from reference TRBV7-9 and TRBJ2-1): DTGVSQNPRHKITKRGQNVTFRCDPISEHNRLYWYRQTLGQGPEFLTYFQNEAQLEKSRLLSDRFSAERPKGSFSTLEIQRTEQGDSAMYLCASSPRSSHSSNEQFFGPGTRLTVL.

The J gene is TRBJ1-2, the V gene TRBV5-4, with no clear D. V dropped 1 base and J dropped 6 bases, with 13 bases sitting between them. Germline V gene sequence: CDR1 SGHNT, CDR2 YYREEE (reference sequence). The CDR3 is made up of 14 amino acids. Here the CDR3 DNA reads TGTGCCAGCAGCTTGTTAGCGGCGGACGATGGCTACACCTTC. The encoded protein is CASSLLAADDGYTF.

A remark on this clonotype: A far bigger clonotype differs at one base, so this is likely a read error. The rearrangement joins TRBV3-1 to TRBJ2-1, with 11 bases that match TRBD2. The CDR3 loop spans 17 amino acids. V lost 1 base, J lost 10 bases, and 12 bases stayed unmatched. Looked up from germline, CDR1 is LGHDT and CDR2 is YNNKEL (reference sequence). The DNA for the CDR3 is TGTGCCAGCAGCCAAGCTTTCGGACTAGCGGGTGCCTACGAGCAGTTCTTC. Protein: CASSQAFGLAGAYEQFF.

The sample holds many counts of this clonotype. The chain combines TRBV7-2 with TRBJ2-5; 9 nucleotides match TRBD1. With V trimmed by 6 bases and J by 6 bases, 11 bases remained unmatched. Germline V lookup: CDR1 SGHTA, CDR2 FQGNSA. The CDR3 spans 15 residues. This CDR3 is CASSLGGQGLQTQYF. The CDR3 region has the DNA TGTGCCAGCAGTCTAGGGGGACAGGGTTTGCAGACCCAGTACTTC.

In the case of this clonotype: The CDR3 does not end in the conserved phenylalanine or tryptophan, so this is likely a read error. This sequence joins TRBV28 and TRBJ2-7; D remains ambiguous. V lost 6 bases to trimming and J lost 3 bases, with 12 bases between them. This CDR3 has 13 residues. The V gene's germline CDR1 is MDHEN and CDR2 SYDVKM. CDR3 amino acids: CASRVGPGYEQYL. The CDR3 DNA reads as TGTGCCAGCAGAGTGGGTCCAGGCTACGAGCAGTACCTC.

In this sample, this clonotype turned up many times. The CDR3 coding sequence is TGTGCCAGCAGTCCCGCGGTTAGGGGAGAGACCCAGTACTTC. Translated, it gives CASSPAVRGETQYF. The chain combines TRBV6-2 or TRBV6-3 with TRBJ2-5; a possible D gene is TRBD1 (5 bases). The length of the CDR3 is 14 residues. Germline V gene sequence: CDR1 MNHEY, CDR2 SVGEGT. V lost 5 bases and J 4 bases, leaving 14 bases between the germline ends.

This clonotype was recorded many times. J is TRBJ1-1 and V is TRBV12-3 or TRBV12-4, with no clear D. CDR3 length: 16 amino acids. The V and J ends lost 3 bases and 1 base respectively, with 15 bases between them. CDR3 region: CASSFGARSKNTEAFF. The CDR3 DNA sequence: TGTGCCAGCAGTTTCGGTGCAAGGTCAAAGAACACTGAAGCTTTCTTT.

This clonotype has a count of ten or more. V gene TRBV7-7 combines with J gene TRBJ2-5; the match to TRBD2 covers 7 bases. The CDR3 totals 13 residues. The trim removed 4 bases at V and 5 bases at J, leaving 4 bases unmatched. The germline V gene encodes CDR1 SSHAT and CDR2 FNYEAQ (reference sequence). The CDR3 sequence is CASSSGGLETQYF. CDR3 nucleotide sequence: TGTGCCAGCAGCTCCGGGGGGTTGGAGACCCAGTACTTC.

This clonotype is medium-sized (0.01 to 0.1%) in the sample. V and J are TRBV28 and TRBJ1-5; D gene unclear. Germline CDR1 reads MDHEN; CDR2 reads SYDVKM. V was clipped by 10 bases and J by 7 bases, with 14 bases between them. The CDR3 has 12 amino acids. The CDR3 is CATEGESQPQHF. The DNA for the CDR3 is TGTGCCACCGAAGGTGAGTCACAGCCCCAGCATTTT. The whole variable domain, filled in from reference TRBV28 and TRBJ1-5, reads DVKVTQSSRYLVKRTGEKVFLECVQDMDHENMFWYRQDPGLGLRLIYFSYDVKMKEKGDIPEGYSVSREKKERFSLILESASTNQTSMYLCATEGESQPQHFGDGTRLSIL.

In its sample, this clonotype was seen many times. CDR3 sequence: CASSELGGAQTDTQYF. The CDR3 nucleotides are TGTGCCAGCAGTGAATTAGGGGGGGCCCAGACAGATACGCAGTATTTT. V is TRBV25-1 and J is TRBJ2-3; tentatively, D is TRBD2 (7 bases). Between the trimmed V and J ends, which lost 1 base and 3 bases, there was a span of 14 bases. Looked up from germline, CDR1 is MGHDK and CDR2 is SYGVNS. This CDR3 is 16 amino acids long.

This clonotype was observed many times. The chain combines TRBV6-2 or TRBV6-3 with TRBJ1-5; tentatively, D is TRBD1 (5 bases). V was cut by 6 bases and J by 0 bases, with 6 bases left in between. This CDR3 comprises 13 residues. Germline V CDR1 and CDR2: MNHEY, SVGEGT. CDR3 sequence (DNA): TGTGCCAGCAGGACAGCTAGCAATCAGCCCCAGCATTTT. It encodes CASRTASNQPQHF.

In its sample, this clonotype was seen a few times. The CDR3 is CASSLGTVSNTEAFF. CDR3 sequence (DNA): TGTGCCAGCAGCTTAGGTACAGTTTCGAACACTGAAGCTTTCTTT. The chain has TRBV7-2 and TRBJ1-1; D is unclear. Germline V CDR1 and CDR2: SGHTA, FQGNSA. Trimming removed 1 base from V and 1 base from J, with 10 bases in between. The CDR3 length is 15 residues. Full variable domain (missing parts from reference TRBV7-2 and TRBJ1-1): GAGVSQSPSNKVTEKGKDVELRCDPISGHTALYWYRQSLGQGLEFLIYFQGNSAPDKSGLPSDRFSAERTGGSVSTLTIQRTQQEDSAVYLCASSLGTVSNTEAFFGQGTRLTVV.

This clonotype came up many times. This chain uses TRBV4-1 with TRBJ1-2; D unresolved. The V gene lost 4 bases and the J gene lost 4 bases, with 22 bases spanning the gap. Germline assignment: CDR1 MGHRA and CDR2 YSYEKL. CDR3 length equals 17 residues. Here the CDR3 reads CASSRLFEHQNIYGYTF. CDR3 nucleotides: TGCGCCAGCAGCCGCCTGTTCGAGCACCAGAACATCTATGGCTACACCTTC.

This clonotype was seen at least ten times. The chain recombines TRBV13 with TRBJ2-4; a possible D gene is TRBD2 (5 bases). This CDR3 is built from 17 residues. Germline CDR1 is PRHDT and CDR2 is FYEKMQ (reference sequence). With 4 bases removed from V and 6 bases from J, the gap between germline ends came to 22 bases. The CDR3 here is CASSSNGGSAGLNIQYF. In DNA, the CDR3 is TGTGCCAGCAGCTCCAACGGCGGGTCGGCGGGCCTAAACATTCAGTACTTC.

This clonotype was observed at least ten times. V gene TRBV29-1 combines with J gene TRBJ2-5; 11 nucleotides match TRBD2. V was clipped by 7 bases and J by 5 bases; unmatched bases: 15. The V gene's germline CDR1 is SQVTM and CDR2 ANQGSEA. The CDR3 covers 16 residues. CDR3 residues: CSAAGTSGGGGETQYF. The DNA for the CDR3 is TGCAGCGCCGCCGGGACTAGCGGAGGGGGAGGGGAGACCCAGTACTTC.

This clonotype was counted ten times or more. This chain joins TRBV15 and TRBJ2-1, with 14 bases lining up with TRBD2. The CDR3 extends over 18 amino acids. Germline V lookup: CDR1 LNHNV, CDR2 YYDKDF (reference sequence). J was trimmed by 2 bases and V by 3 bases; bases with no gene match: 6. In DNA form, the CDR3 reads TGTGCCACCAGCAGGGGACTAGCGGGAGTTCGGGCCTACAATGAGCAGTTCTTC. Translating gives CATSRGLAGVRAYNEQFF.

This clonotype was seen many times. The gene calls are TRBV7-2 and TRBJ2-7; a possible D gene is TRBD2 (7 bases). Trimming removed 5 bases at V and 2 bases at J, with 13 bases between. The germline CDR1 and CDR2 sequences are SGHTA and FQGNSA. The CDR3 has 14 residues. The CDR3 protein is CASSPGGLTYEQYF. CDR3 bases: TGTGCCAGCAGCCCGGGGGGCCTAACCTACGAGCAGTACTTC.

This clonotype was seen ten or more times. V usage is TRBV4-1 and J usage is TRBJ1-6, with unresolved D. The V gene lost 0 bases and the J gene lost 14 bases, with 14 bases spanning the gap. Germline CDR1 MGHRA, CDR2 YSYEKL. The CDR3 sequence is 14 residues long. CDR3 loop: CASSQEGRGMALHF. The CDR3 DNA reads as TGCGCCAGCAGCCAAGAGGGCCGGGGTATGGCCCTCCACTTT.

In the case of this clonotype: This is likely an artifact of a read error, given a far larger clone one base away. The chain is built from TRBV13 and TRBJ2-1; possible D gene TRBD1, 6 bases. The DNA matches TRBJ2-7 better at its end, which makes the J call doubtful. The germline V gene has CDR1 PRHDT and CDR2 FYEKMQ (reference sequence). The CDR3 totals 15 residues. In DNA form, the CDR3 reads TGTGCCAGCACCCCGTCGGCGCAGGGGTCCTGCGAGCAGTACTTC. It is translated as CASTPSAQGSCEQYF.

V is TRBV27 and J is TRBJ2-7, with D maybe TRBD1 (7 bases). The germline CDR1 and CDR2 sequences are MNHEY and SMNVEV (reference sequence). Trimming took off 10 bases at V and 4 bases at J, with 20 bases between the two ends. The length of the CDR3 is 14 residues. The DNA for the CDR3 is TGTGCCACGGGAGAGGAGGGGGCTCTTTACGAGCAGTACTTC. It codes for CATGEEGALYEQYF.

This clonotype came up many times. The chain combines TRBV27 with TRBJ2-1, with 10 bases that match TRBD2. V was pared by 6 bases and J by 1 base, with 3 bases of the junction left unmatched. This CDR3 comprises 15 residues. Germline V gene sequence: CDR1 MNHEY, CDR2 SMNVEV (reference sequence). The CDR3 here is CASRIAGGSYNEQFF. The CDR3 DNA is TGTGCCAGCAGGATAGCGGGAGGTTCCTACAATGAGCAGTTCTTC.